These 16 T cell receptor beta chains originate from one sample sequenced in a study of T cell responses to AZD1222 COVID-19 vaccine. Sequenced by immunoSEQ multiplex PCR; TCRdb stores in-frame clones only, minus some. This table holds around 190,000 clones, approximately 92% found once. Sample: peripheral blood, taken on day 0 of AZD1222 vaccination. The receptors originated from an adult in good health.

The CDR3 region is CASSQDHHGEQYF. The CDR3 DNA reads as TGTGCCAGCAGCCAAGATCACCATGGAGAGCAGTACTTC. The rearrangement uses TRBV14 and TRBJ2-7; unclear D gene. The CDR3 is 13 amino acids. V lost 0 bases to trimming and J lost 7 bases, with 10 bases between them. Looked up from germline, CDR1 is SGHDN and CDR2 is FVKESK.

This clone was detected a few times. The chain is built from TRBV7-8 and TRBJ1-2; possibly TRBD1 for D (5 bases). Trimming removed 1 base from V and 8 bases from J, with 17 bases in between. The CDR3 is made up of 15 amino acids. Germline V gives CDR1 SGHVS, CDR2 FQNEAQ. CDR3 sequence: CASSLGGSVSYGYTF. The CDR3 DNA follows: TGTGCCAGCAGCTTAGGGGGGTCCGTATCTTACGGCTACACCTTC.

This clone was detected once. The chain couples TRBV6-5 to TRBJ1-2; no clear D gene. V was clipped by 5 bases and J by 8 bases, with 12 bases between them. The CDR3 totals 12 residues. From germline, CDR1 is MNHEY and CDR2 SVGAGI. CDR3 DNA sequence: TGTGCCAGCAGTAACGGGTATAAGGGCTACACCTTC. Protein product: CASSNGYKGYTF.

V and J are TRBV5-1 and TRBJ2-7; D unclear. CDR1 is SGHRS and CDR2 is YFSETQ in the germline V gene. V was cut by 3 bases and J by 1 base, with 2 bases left in between. The CDR3 is 11 amino acids. Here the CDR3 reads CASSSSYEQYF. The CDR3 DNA sequence: TGCGCCAGCAGCTCATCCTACGAGCAGTACTTC.

The J gene is TRBJ1-4, the V gene TRBV28; possible D gene TRBD1, 6 bases. The ends were cut back, 5 bases at V and 6 bases at J, with 13 bases in the middle. Per the germline V gene, CDR1 is MDHEN and CDR2 is SYDVKM. The CDR3 is 14 amino acids. The CDR3 protein is CASSHWDTDEKLFF. The CDR3 DNA is TGTGCCAGCAGTCACTGGGACACGGATGAAAAACTGTTTTTT.

This chain links TRBV6-2 or TRBV6-3 with TRBJ1-2; D is possibly TRBD1 (6 bases). The V end was cut by 4 bases, the J end by 12 bases, with 18 bases between. The CDR3 totals 13 residues. Germline V gives CDR1 MNHEY, CDR2 SVGEGT. In DNA form, the CDR3 reads TGTGCCAGCAGTTCTGGACAAGAAGGGGGAAACACCTTC. This sequence encodes CASSSGQEGGNTF.

The rearrangement joins TRBV3-1 (or the pseudogene TRBV3-2) to TRBJ1-6; maybe TRBD1 (6 bases). There are 17 residues in the CDR3. V was cut by 5 bases and J by 0 bases, with 14 bases left in between. CDR1 and CDR2 (germline): LGHDT, YNNKEL (reference sequence). CDR3 residues: CASSVTGSSSYNSPLHF. CDR3 DNA: TGTGCCAGCAGCGTGACAGGTTCCAGCTCCTATAATTCACCCCTCCACTTT.

The rearrangement joins TRBV5-8 to TRBJ1-5; D not certain. V lost 0 bases to trimming and J lost 5 bases, with 0 bases between them. The germline V gene has CDR1 SGHTS and CDR2 YDEGEE. This CDR3 has 11 amino acids. The CDR3 nucleotides read TGTGCCAGCAGCTTGGATCAGCCCCAGCATTTT. Residues: CASSLDQPQHF.

The CDR3 DNA reads as TGCAGCGTTTCCCGCTTGGGGTACCAAGAGACCCAGTACTTC. It yields the protein CSVSRLGYQETQYF. The chain carries TRBV29-1 and TRBJ2-5, with no clear D. V shed 5 bases and J shed 0 bases, with 13 bases lying between them. Germline-derived CDR1 and CDR2 are SQVTM and ANQGSEA. This CDR3 comprises 14 residues.

This chain connects TRBV2 to TRBJ2-1; a weak D match, TRBD1 (6 bases). The V gene's germline CDR1 is SNHLY and CDR2 FYNNEI. V dropped 5 bases and J dropped 10 bases, with 9 bases sitting between them. The CDR3 totals 11 residues. CDR3 in amino acids: CASSRDTEQFF. The CDR3 DNA reads as TGTGCCAGCAGTAGGGACACCGAGCAGTTCTTC.

The rearrangement uses TRBV11-2 and TRBJ2-7; TRBD1 aligns across 7 bases. This CDR3 comprises 14 residues. Per germline, CDR1 SGHAT and CDR2 FQNNGV. The junction had 9 bases not matched to a gene; V was cut back by 3 bases and J by 7 bases. The chain's CDR3 is CASSFGTAILEQYF. In DNA, the CDR3 is TGTGCCAGCAGCTTCGGGACAGCCATTTTGGAGCAGTACTTC. Complete variable domain (other parts from reference TRBV11-2 and TRBJ2-7): EAGVAQSPRYKIIEKRQSVAFWCNPISGHATLYWYQQILGQGPKLLIQFQNNGVVDDSQLPKDRFSAERLKGVDSTLKIQPAKLEDSAVYLCASSFGTAILEQYFGPGTRLTVT.

The chain carries TRBV30 and TRBJ2-7, with TRBD1 identical over 7 bases. This CDR3 is built from 15 residues. Germline values: CDR1 GTSNPN, CDR2 SVGIG (reference sequence). The V gene end was trimmed by 3 bases and the J gene end by 0 bases; junction bases not matched to a gene: 8. The CDR3 loop reads CAWRRKDRASYEQYF. Written as DNA, the CDR3 is TGTGCCTGGAGGAGAAAAGACAGGGCCTCCTACGAGCAGTACTTC.

The rearrangement uses TRBV16 and TRBJ1-3; D not certain. The ends were cut back, 0 bases at V and 3 bases at J, with 12 bases in the middle. There are 16 residues in the CDR3. Germline V gene data show CDR1 as KGHSY and CDR2 as FQNENV. The CDR3 loop is CASSQSSGNGGNTIYF. DNA of the CDR3: TGTGCCAGCAGCCAATCGTCGGGGAACGGTGGAAACACCATATATTTT. Combining the CDR3 with reference TRBV16 and TRBJ1-3 gives the whole variable domain GEEVAQTPKHLVRGEGQKAKLYCAPIKGHSYVFWYQQVLKNEFKFLISFQNENVFDETGMPKERFSAKCLPNSPCSLEIQATKLEDSAVYFCASSQSSGNGGNTIYFGEGSWLTVV.

This chain links TRBV7-2 with TRBJ1-1, with D perhaps TRBD1 (5 bases). The V gene lost 4 bases and the J gene lost 0 bases, with 12 bases spanning the gap. This CDR3 is 15 amino acids long. Germline CDR1 SGHTA, CDR2 FQGNSA. In nucleotides, the CDR3 is TGTGCCAGCAGCTGGGACGGGGGGGTGAACACTGAAGCTTTCTTT. Translation gives CASSWDGGVNTEAFF.

Only one count was recorded for this clone. V gene TRBV5-4 combines with J gene TRBJ1-1; D is undetermined. Germline lookup yields CDR1 SGHNT and CDR2 YYREEE (reference sequence). V was trimmed by 1 base and J by 0 bases, leaving 10 bases between them. The CDR3 runs to 15 residues. CDR3 sequence (DNA): TGTGCCAGCAGCTTGTGGCCCCACATGAACACTGAAGCTTTCTTT. Translating gives CASSLWPHMNTEAFF.

V usage is TRBV7-6 and J usage is TRBJ2-1; the D gene could be TRBD1 or TRBD2 (5 bases each). This CDR3 comprises 17 residues. CDR1 is SGHVS, CDR2 FNYEAQ, per germline. The V and J ends lost 1 base and 0 bases respectively, with 13 bases between them. CDR3 region: CASSLGGPGSSYNEQFF. CDR3 coding DNA: TGTGCCAGCAGCTTAGGAGGTCCAGGGAGCTCCTACAATGAGCAGTTCTTC.